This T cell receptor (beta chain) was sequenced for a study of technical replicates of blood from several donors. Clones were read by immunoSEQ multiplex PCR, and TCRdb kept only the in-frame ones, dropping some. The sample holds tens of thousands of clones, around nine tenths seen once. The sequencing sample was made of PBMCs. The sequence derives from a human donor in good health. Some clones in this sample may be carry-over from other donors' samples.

In nucleotides, the CDR3 is TGTGCCAGCAACTTCGGGACACTTAACACTGAAGCTTTCTTT. This codes for CASNFGTLNTEAFF. The chain recombines TRBV21-1 with TRBJ1-1; the table's TRBD1 call for D was not verified on the DNA. TRBV21-1 is a pseudogene segment. CDR3 length: 14 residues.